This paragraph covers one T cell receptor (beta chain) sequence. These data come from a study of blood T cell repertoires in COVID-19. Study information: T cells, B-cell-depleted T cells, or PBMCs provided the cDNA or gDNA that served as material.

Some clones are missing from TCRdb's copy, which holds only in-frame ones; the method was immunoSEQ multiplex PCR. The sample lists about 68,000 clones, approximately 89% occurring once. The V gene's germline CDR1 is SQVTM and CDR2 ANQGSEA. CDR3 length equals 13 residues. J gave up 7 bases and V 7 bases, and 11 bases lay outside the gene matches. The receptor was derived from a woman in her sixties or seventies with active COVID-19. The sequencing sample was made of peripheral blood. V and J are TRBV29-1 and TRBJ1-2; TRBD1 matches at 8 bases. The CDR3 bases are TGCAGCGGGGCAGGGGGCGCCGTCGTTGGCTACACCTTC. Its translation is CSGAGGAVVGYTF. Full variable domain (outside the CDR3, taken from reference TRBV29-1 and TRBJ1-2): SAVISQKPSRDICQRGTSLTIQCQVDSQVTMMFWYRQQPGQSLTLIATANQGSEATYESGFVIDKFPISRPNLTFSTLTVSNMSPEDSSIYLCSGAGGAVVGYTFGSGTRLTVV.